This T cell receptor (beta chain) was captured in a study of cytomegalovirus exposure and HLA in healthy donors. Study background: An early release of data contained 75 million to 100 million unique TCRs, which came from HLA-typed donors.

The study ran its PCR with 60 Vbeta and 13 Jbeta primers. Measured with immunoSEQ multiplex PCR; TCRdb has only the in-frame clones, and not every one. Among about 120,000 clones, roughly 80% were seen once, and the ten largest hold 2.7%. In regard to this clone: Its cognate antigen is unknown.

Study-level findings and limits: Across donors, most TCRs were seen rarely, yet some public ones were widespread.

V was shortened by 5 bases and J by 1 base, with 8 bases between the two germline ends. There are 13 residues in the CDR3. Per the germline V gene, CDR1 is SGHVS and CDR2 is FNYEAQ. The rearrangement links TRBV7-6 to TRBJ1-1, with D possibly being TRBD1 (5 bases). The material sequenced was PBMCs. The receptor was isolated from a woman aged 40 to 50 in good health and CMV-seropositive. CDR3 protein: CASSSQGNTEAFF. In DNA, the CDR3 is TGTGCCAGCAGCAGCCAGGGGAACACTGAAGCTTTCTTT.